These T cell receptor beta chains were read from a single sample in a study of OX40 agonist ivuxolimab in advanced cancers. This table comes from immunoSEQ multiplex PCR, and its TCRdb copy is limited to in-frame clones, with some not included. The data contain over 30,000 clones, around 85% of them singletons. This material consisted of CD4+ or CD8+ T cells sorted from blood, taken in a trial of the OX40 agonist ivuxolimab. The receptors originated from an adult with an advanced solid tumor such as melanoma, head and neck, liver or kidney cancer. The CDR3 runs from the conserved cysteine through the conserved F or W. A D gene is named only where the DNA matches it firmly. Size values are once, few and many counts, or a class for expanded clones, and some rows have none.

D | J | V | size | DNA | CDR3
TRBD1 | TRBJ2-2 | TRBV9 | - | TGTGCCAGCAGCGTCACAGGGGGCGCGGGCACCGGGGAGCTGTTTTTT | CASSVTGGAGTGELFF
- | TRBJ1-5 | TRBV2 | - | TGTGCCAGCAATGAACAGGGTTTAATTTCCAATCAGCCCCAGCATTTT | CASNEQGLISNQPQHF
- | TRBJ2-7 | TRBV4-1 | - | TGCGCCAGCAGCCAGGGGAGGGGGGTCTCCTACGAGCAGTACTTC | CASSQGRGVSYEQYF
TRBD2 | TRBJ2-3 | TRBV27 | - | TGTGCCAGCAGTTTGCGTTCGTTCGGGGGGAGCACAGATACGCAGTATTTT | CASSLRSFGGSTDTQYF
- | TRBJ1-5 | TRBV6-1 | - | TGTGCCAGCAGTGAATCTCTAGGGAACTTCAATCAGCCCCAGCATTTT | CASSESLGNFNQPQHF
TRBD2 | TRBJ2-1 | TRBV5-1 | - | TGCGCCAGCAGCTGGCTAGCGGAAAACAATGAGCAGTTCTTC | CASSWLAENNEQFF
- | TRBJ2-3 | TRBV27 | - | TGTGCCAGCAGGTTTAGGGGAGATACGCAGTATTTT | CASRFRGDTQYF
TRBD2 | TRBJ2-5 | TRBV4-1 | - | TGCGCCAGCAGCCTTCAGCGGGGGGCCCAAGAGACCCAGTACTTC | CASSLQRGAQETQYF
- | TRBJ2-7 | TRBV7-9 | - | TGTGCCAGCAGCTTAGGGTTAGGCCCCATAGACTACGAGCAGTACTTC | CASSLGLGPIDYEQYF
TRBD2 | TRBJ2-1 | TRBV6-1 | few | TGTGCCAGCAGTGAAATCGGGCTAGCGGGCCTCAATGAGCAGTTCTTC | CASSEIGLAGLNEQFF
TRBD1 | TRBJ1-1 | TRBV2 | - | TGTGCCAGCAGTGAAAGGAGGGGGCGGACGACTGAAGCTTTCTTT | CASSERRGRTTEAFF
TRBD2 | TRBJ2-1 | TRBV7-9 | once | TGTGCCAGCAGCCCCGAGCGGGGGGGCCGACAAGAAACCTACAATGAGCAGTTCTTC | CASSPERGGRQETYNEQFF
- | TRBJ2-4 | TRBV15 | - | TGTGCCACCAGCAGAGCCCCCGGCACAGCCAAAAACATTCAGTACTTC | CATSRAPGTAKNIQYF
- | TRBJ2-7 | TRBV5-1 | once | TGCGCCAGCAGCGTCCTCGGCGTACAATCCTACGAGCAGTACTTC | CASSVLGVQSYEQYF
TRBD1 | TRBJ2-7 | TRBV11-2 | - | TGTGCCAGCAGCCCGGGCCTGGGACAGGTTTACGAGCAGTACTTC | CASSPGLGQVYEQYF
TRBD2 | TRBJ2-3 | TRBV6-1 | - | TGTGCCAGCAGTGCCGGGACTAGCGGGATAGGAGATACGCAGTATTTT | CASSAGTSGIGDTQYF
- | TRBJ2-1 | TRBV30 | once | TGTGCCTGGAGTGTACATGAAGCGCATGAGCAGTTCTTC | CAWSVHEAHEQFF
TRBD1 | TRBJ2-1 | TRBV5-1 | - | TGCGCCAGCAGCCAGGGACAGTTCTACAATGAGCAGTTCTTC | CASSQGQFYNEQFF
TRBD1 | TRBJ1-1 | TRBV11-2 | - | TGTGCCAGCAGCTCCTGGACAGGGGCCCTAACCCAGTCCACTGAAGCTTTCTTT | CASSSWTGALTQSTEAFF
- | TRBJ1-4 | TRBV5-1 | - | TGCGCCAGCAGCTCCGGGAGAGCTGATGAAAAACTGTTTTTT | CASSSGRADEKLFF
- | TRBJ2-2 | TRBV19 | few | TGTGCCAGTACAGGGATAAACACCGGGGAGCTGTTTTTT | CASTGINTGELFF
- | TRBJ2-7 | TRBV6-1 | - | TGTGCCAGCAAGGGACCGAGCTCTTACGAGCAGTACTTC | CASKGPSSYEQYF
TRBD1 | TRBJ1-2 | TRBV18 | - | TGTGCCAGCTCACTTGACAGGGGACTTAACTATGGCTACACCTTC | CASSLDRGLNYGYTF
- | TRBJ2-2 | TRBV5-1 | - | TGCGCCAGCAGCTCGGACCCCGGAGGGACCGGGGAGCTGTTTTTT | CASSSDPGGTGELFF
- | TRBJ1-2 | TRBV4-2 | once | TGTGCCAGCAGCCTCCTCAGCGGGGGGAACTATGGCTACACCTTC | CASSLLSGGNYGYTF
TRBD1 | TRBJ2-5 | TRBV6-1 | once | TGTGCCGGAATGGACAGGGGTGAGACCCAGTACTTC | CAGMDRGETQYF
- | TRBJ1-5 | TRBV2 | once | TGTGCCAGCATCGGCGGTGGAGGGCCCCAGCATTTT | CASIGGGGPQHF
- | TRBJ1-1 | TRBV28 | - | TGTGCCAGCAGTTTAAGGGCTGAAGCTTTCTTT | CASSLRAEAFF
- | TRBJ2-1 | TRBV5-1 | - | TGCGCCAGCAGCCCCTTGGGGGGACACCTACCGAGCTCCTACAATGAGCAGTTCTTC | CASSPLGGHLPSSYNEQFF
- | TRBJ2-5 | TRBV27 | - | TGTGCCAGCAGTTTAGTCGGGGGGCACAGACCTCAAGAGACCCAGTACTTC | CASSLVGGHRPQETQYF
- | TRBJ2-7 | TRBV14 | - | TGTGCCAGCAGCGGGGCCTACGAGCAGTACTTC | CASSGAYEQYF
TRBD2 | TRBJ2-5 | TRBV4-1 | - | TGCGCCAGCAGCCAAGAAGGTCGAGTGGGCGGGGGGAAAGAGACCCAGTACTTC | CASSQEGRVGGGKETQYF
- | TRBJ1-1 | TRBV11-2 | - | TGTGCCAGCAGCCTCGGACCGTCAAACACTGAAGCTTTCTTT | CASSLGPSNTEAFF
- | TRBJ1-5 | TRBV4-2 | - | TGTGCCAGCAGCCGAGAATGGGATCAGCCCCAGCATTTT | CASSREWDQPQHF
- | TRBJ2-1 | TRBV6-5 | once | TGTGCCAGCAGTTACGGACACGGGGGAGGCCGCCAACTTTTCTTC | CASSYGHGGGRQLFF
TRBD2 | TRBJ2-1 | TRBV4-3 | - | TGCGCCAGCAGTCACAAGCTAGCGGGAGGAGACAATGAGCAGTTCTTC | CASSHKLAGGDNEQFF
- | TRBJ1-2 | TRBV5-6 | - | TGTGCCAGCAGCTGGGCTGGCCCCGGAGAGGGCTACACCTTC | CASSWAGPGEGYTF
- | TRBJ1-5 | TRBV6-1 | - | TGTGCCATCAGTGAAGGGAGATCTAGCAATCAGCCCCAGCATTTT | CAISEGRSSNQPQHF
- | TRBJ2-7 | TRBV11-2 | - | TGTGCCAGCAGCTTAGGAGGACAAATCTACGAGCAGTACTTC | CASSLGGQIYEQYF
TRBD2 | TRBJ2-7 | TRBV7-2 | - | TGTGCCAGCAGCTTAGTTTTCGGGGGGGCATACGAGCAGTACTTC | CASSLVFGGAYEQYF
- | TRBJ2-1 | TRBV6-6 | - | - | CASSSSTSGRNEQFF
- | TRBJ1-1 | TRBV14 | - | TGTGCCAGCAGCCAGGGGGGATTCAACACTGAAGCTTTCTTT | CASSQGGFNTEAFF
- | TRBJ2-1 | TRBV7-2 | - | TGTGCCAGCAGCCAAAGTGGGACTCGAGACAATGAGCAGTTCTTC | CASSQSGTRDNEQFF
TRBD1 | TRBJ1-1 | TRBV7-9 | once | TGTGCCAGCAGCCCCGAGGGGGCTATGACTGAAGCTTTCTTT | CASSPEGAMTEAFF
- | TRBJ2-7 | TRBV30 | - | TGTGCCTGGGGAGGTAGGAGATCCTACGAGCAGTACTTC | CAWGGRRSYEQYF
TRBD1 | TRBJ2-1 | TRBV25-1 | - | TGTGCCAGCCGCTTCCGGGACAGGGGCAATGAGCAGTTCTTC | CASRFRDRGNEQFF
- | TRBJ2-1 | TRBV7-3 | few | TGTGCCAGCAGCCCAAATCAGGGGATCCATGAGCAGTTCTTC | CASSPNQGIHEQFF
- | TRBJ2-3 | TRBV5-6 | - | TGTGCCAGCAGCTCCACAGATACGCAGTATTTT | CASSSTDTQYF
- | TRBJ1-5 | TRBV11-3 | - | TGTGCCAGCAGCTTCGCGGACAGTAATCAGCCCCAGCATTTT | CASSFADSNQPQHF
- | TRBJ2-5 | TRBV11-1 | - | TGTGCCAGCAGCCCCGTGGGGGGCTCGTACCAAGAGACCCAGTACTTC | CASSPVGGSYQETQYF
- | TRBJ1-5 | TRBV2 | - | TGTGCCAGCAGTGATATACAGGAAAATCAGCCCCAGCATTTT | CASSDIQENQPQHF
- | TRBJ2-2 | TRBV10-2 | - | TGCGCCAGCAGTGGGGGGCAGGCCGACACCGGGGAGCTGTTTTTT | CASSGGQADTGELFF
- | TRBJ2-6 | TRBV2 | - | TGTGCCAGCAGTGATAGGGTCTCTGGGGCCAACGTCCTGACTTTC | CASSDRVSGANVLTF
- | TRBJ2-1 | TRBV20-1 | - | TGCAGCTTCGACGATTACAATGAGCAGTTCTTC | CSFDDYNEQFF
- | TRBJ1-2 | TRBV6-5 | - | TGTGCCAGCAGTTACTCGACGTCCAGGCCGGGGGGCTACACCTTC | CASSYSTSRPGGYTF